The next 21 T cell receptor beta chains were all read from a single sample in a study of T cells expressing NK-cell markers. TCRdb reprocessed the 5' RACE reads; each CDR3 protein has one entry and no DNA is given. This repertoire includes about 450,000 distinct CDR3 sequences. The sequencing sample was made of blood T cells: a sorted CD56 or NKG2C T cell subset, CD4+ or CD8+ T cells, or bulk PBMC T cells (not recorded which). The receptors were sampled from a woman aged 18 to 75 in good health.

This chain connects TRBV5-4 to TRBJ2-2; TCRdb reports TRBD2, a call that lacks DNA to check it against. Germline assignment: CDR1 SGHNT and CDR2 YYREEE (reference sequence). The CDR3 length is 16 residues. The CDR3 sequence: CASSLVRQSSTGELFF.

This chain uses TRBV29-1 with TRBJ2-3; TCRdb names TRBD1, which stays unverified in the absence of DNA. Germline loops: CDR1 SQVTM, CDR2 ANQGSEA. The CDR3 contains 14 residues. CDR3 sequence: CSVVGGPGTDTQYF.

CDR3 region: CASSPQPGELFF. The J gene is TRBJ2-2, the V gene TRBV7-3. CDR3 length equals 12 residues. The germline V gene encodes CDR1 SGHTA and CDR2 FQGTGA.

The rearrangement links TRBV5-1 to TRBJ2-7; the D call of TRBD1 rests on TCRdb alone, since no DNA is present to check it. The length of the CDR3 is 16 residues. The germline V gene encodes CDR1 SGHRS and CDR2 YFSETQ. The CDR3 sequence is CASSWRLTGGIDEQYF.

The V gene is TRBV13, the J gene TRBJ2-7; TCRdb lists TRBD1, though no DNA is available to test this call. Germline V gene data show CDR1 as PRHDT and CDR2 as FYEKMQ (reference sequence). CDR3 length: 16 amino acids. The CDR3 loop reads CASSRGRGGGSYEQYF.

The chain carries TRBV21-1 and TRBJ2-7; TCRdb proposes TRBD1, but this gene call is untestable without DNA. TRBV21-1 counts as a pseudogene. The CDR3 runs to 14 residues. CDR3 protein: CASIRTGPSYEQYF.

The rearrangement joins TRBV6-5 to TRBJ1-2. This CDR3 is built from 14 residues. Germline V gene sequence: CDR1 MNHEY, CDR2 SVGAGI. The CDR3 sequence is CASSYSWENYGYTF.

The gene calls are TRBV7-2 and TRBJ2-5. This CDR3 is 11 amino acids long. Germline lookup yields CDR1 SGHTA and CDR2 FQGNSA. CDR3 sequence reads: CASSSPETQYF.

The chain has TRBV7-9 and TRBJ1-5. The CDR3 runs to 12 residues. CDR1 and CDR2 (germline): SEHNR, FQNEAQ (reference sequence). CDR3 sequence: CASSHSLQPQHF.

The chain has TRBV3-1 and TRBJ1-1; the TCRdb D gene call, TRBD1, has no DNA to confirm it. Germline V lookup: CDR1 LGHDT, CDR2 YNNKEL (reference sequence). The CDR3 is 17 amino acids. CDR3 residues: CASSHPPTGRRYPEAFF. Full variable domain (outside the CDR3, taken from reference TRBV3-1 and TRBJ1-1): DTAVSQTPKYLVTQMGNDKSIKCEQNLGHDTMYWYKQDSKKFLKIMFSYNNKELIINETVPNRFSPKSPDKAHLNLHINSLELGDSAVYFCASSHPPTGRRYPEAFFGQGTRLTVV.

This CDR3 is CATSDLWRDTQYF. The gene calls are TRBV24-1 and TRBJ2-3. The CDR3 sequence is 13 residues long. CDR1 and CDR2 from the germline V gene are KGHDR and SFDVKD.

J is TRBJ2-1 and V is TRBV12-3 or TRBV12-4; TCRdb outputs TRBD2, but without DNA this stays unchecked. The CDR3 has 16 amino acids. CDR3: CASSPTSGSPGNEQFF.

This CDR3 reads CASSDGGLQGGELFF. The chain is built from TRBV6-1 and TRBJ2-2; TCRdb returns TRBD1, unconfirmable since there is no DNA. Per germline, CDR1 MNHNS and CDR2 SASEGT. This CDR3 spans 15 amino acids.

The CDR3 sequence: CASSQEDGATNEKLFF. V usage is TRBV4-2 and J usage is TRBJ1-4. This CDR3 contains 16 residues. Germline V lookup: CDR1 LGHNA, CDR2 YNFKEQ.

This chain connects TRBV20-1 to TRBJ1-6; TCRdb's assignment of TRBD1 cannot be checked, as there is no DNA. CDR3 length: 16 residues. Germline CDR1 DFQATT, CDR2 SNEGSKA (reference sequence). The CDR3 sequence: CSADSTGTGYNSPLHF.

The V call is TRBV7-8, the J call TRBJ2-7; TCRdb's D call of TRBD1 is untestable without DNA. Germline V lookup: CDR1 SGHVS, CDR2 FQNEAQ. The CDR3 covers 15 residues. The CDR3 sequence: CASSLLWTGAEEQYF.

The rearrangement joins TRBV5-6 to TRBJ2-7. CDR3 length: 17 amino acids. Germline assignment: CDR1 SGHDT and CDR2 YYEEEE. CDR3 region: CASSYLGVGRIYYEQYF.

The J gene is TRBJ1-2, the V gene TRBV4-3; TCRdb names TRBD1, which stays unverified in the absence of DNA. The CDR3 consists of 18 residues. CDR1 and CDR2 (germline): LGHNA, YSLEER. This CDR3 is CASSQDLLTGGRNYGYTF.

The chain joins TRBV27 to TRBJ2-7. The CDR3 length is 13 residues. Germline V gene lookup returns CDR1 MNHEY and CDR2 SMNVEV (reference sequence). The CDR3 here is CASSFHSSYEQYF.

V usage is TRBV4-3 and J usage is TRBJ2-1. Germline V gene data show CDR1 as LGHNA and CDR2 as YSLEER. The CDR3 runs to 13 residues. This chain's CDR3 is CASSQAPRFAEFF.

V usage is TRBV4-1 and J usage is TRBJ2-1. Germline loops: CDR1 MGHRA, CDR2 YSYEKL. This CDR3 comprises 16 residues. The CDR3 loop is CASSQDLAGVYNEQFF.